This T cell receptor (beta chain) was profiled in a study of spatial heterogeneity in lung cancer. Study at large: Among detected sequences, beta-chain ones consistently exceeded alpha-chain ones in number.

Study-wide results and caveats: Resection blood, more than follow-up blood, showed ubiquitous expanded tumor TCRs.

Stated time point: sample taken at primary tumor resection. The authors sequenced whole RNA from tumor, nontumor lung or frozen PBMC without sorting. Untreated early-stage non-small cell lung cancer patients, roughly 75 in total, were the donors. V was trimmed by 1 base and J by 10 bases, leaving 19 bases between them. Looked up from germline, CDR1 is MGHRA and CDR2 is YSYEKL. This CDR3 region has 15 residues. The study tagged each TCR cDNA molecule with a unique molecular identifier. TCRdb itself ran the 5' RACE reads through MiXCR, one entry per CDR3 protein. This sample has 15,000 or so distinct CDR3 sequences, with approximately 8% found just once. Points on this clonotype: What it binds is unknown.

The J gene is TRBJ1-1, the V gene TRBV4-1, with no clear D. The origin of this receptor is a female donor with early-stage non-small cell lung cancer. The sequences come from PBMCs, collected at surgery. The CDR3 here is CASSQGMAVQPGAFF. CDR3 coding DNA: TGCGCCAGCAGCCAAGGGATGGCGGTTCAACCTGGAGCTTTCTTT.